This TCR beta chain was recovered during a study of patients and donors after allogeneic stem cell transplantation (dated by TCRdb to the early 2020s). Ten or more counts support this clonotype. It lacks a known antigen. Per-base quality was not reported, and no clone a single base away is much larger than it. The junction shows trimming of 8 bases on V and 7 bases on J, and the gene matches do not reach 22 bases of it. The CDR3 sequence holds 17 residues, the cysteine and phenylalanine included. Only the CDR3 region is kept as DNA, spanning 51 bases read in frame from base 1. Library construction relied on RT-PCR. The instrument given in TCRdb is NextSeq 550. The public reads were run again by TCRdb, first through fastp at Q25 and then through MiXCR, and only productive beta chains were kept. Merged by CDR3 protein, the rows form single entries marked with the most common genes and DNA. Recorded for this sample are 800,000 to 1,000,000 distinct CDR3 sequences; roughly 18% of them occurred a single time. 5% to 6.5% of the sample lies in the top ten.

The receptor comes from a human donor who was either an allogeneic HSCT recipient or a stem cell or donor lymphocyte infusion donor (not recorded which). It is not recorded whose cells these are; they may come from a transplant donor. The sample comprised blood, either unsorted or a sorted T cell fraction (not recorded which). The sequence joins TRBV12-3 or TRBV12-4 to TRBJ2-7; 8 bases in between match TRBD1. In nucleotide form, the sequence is TGTGCCAGCGAGTTTGCCTCCGGACAGGGAAGAGACTATGAGCAGTACTTC. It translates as CASEFASGQGRDYEQYF.